The 13 T cell receptor beta chains reported below all come from one sample, sequenced in a study of vaccination and CD4 T cells after COVID-19. No cognate antigen is known for these TCRs. With the Oncomine TCR Beta short-read assay, DNA from cultured CD4+ T cells was sequenced. From the PCR reads, TCRdb called clonotypes with MiXCR, one entry per CDR3 protein. The table has under 9,000 distinct CDR3 sequences, about 51% seen once. As to treatment: roughly 11-day PBMC culture with coronavirus spike peptide pools or control peptides (ViraFEST assay). Sequencing input: CD4+ T cells from blood, cultured in vitro. Receptors originate from a human donor who had recovered from COVID-19.

The chain recombines TRBV18 with TRBJ2-5, with D tentatively TRBD1 or TRBD2 (5 bases each). Germline V lookup: CDR1 KGHSH, CDR2 LQKENI. Trimming removed 0 bases at V and 7 bases at J, with 15 bases between. The CDR3 runs 15 residues. The CDR3 nucleotides read TGTGCCAGCTCACCACCGGGGTGGGGGATTTCGACCCAGTACTTC. Its protein is CASSPPGWGISTQYF.

This clonotype was seen more than once but under ten times. The CDR3 reads CASSLGQNNQPQHF. As DNA, the CDR3 is TGTGCCAGTAGCCTCGGACAAAACAATCAGCCCCAGCATTTT. The chain combines TRBV19 with TRBJ1-5; weak D call: TRBD1 (5 bases). The germline CDR1 and CDR2 sequences are LNHDA and SQIVND (reference sequence). V gave up 6 bases and J gave up 3 bases, with 12 bases separating them. CDR3 length: 14 amino acids.

V usage is TRBV6-5 and J usage is TRBJ1-2; tentative D call: TRBD1 (5 bases). Trimming removed 2 bases from V and 4 bases from J, with 8 bases in between. This CDR3 has 13 amino acids. CDR1 MNHEY and CDR2 SVGAGI come from the germline V gene. The chain's CDR3 is CASSYGGGYGYTF. The DNA for the CDR3 is TGTGCCAGCAGTTACGGGGGGGGCTATGGCTACACCTTC.

The chain has TRBV5-6 and TRBJ2-5; D is unresolved. Between the trimmed V and J ends, which lost 1 base and 3 bases, there was a span of 13 bases. CDR1 is SGHDT, CDR2 YYEEEE, per germline. The CDR3 loop spans 15 amino acids. CDR3: CASSLYGRTEETQYF. The CDR3 DNA sequence: TGTGCCAGCAGCTTGTACGGGCGTACGGAAGAGACCCAGTACTTC.

V gene TRBV6-5 combines with J gene TRBJ1-2, with 7 bases aligning to TRBD1. Per germline, CDR1 MNHEY and CDR2 SVGAGI. The junction had 7 bases not matched to a gene; V was cut back by 5 bases and J by 1 base. The CDR3 has 15 amino acids. The CDR3 loop reads CASSNYRGSNYGYTF. Here the CDR3 DNA reads TGTGCCAGCAGTAACTACAGGGGAAGTAACTATGGCTACACCTTC.

This clonotype was recorded a few times. The chain uses TRBV7-9 and TRBJ2-7; 12 bases align to TRBD2. J was trimmed by 4 bases and V by 2 bases; bases with no gene match: 3. The CDR3 extends over 15 amino acids. Per the germline V gene, CDR1 is SEHNR and CDR2 is FQNEAQ (reference sequence). CDR3 in amino acids: CASSLPSGGAYEQYF. CDR3 DNA: TGTGCCAGCAGCTTACCTAGCGGGGGGGCGTACGAGCAGTACTTC.

In its sample, this clonotype was seen a few times. This chain connects TRBV6-1 to TRBJ2-1; TRBD2 agrees at 11 bases. The germline CDR1 and CDR2 sequences are MNHNS and SASEGT. This CDR3 spans 13 amino acids. J gave up 10 bases and V 6 bases, and 5 bases lay outside the gene matches. The CDR3 is CASRRGLAGEQFF. DNA for the CDR3: TGTGCCAGCAGACGCGGACTAGCGGGCGAGCAGTTCTTC.

V and J are TRBV28 and TRBJ1-2; D uncertain. This CDR3 is 12 amino acids long. Germline CDR1 is MDHEN and CDR2 is SYDVKM. Trimming shortened V by 3 bases and J by 7 bases, and 9 bases separated the two germline ends. This chain's CDR3 is CASSFQRRGYTF. In nucleotides, the CDR3 is TGTGCCAGCAGTTTTCAACGGCGTGGCTACACCTTC.

J is TRBJ1-2 and V is TRBV7-9; D uncertain. Germline-derived CDR1 and CDR2 are SEHNR and FQNEAQ (reference sequence). V lost 8 bases and J lost 4, with 8 bases in between. The CDR3 consists of 11 residues. Here the CDR3 reads CASGSVYGYTF. The CDR3 nucleotides read TGTGCCAGCGGGTCGGTCTATGGCTACACCTTC.

V usage is TRBV20-1 and J usage is TRBJ2-3, with D unclear. The CDR3 has 15 amino acids. The V gene lost 4 bases and the J gene lost 3 bases, with 17 bases spanning the gap. Germline V lookup: CDR1 DFQATT, CDR2 SNEGSKA (reference sequence). CDR3 residues: CSATSASLSTDTQYF. CDR3 coding DNA: TGCAGTGCTACCTCCGCCTCACTGAGTACAGATACGCAGTATTTT.

CDR3 sequence: CASSDSRGDETQYF. As DNA, the CDR3 is TGTGCCAGCAGTGATTCCAGGGGCGACGAGACCCAGTACTTC. The chain joins TRBV2 to TRBJ2-5; a possible D gene is TRBD1 (6 bases). This CDR3 has 14 amino acids. The germline CDR1 and CDR2 sequences are SNHLY and FYNNEI. Trimming removed 3 bases at V and 5 bases at J, with 13 bases between.

This clonotype was counted a few times. The chain joins TRBV7-2 to TRBJ2-7; 14 nucleotides align to TRBD2. Germline CDR1 and CDR2: SGHTA and FQGNSA. The CDR3 runs to 15 residues. V gave up 4 bases and J gave up 3 bases; unmatched junction bases: 2. Here the CDR3 DNA reads TGTGCCAGCAGCTGGACTAGCGGGGGGAACTACGAGCAGTACTTC. Translated, it gives CASSWTSGGNYEQYF.

This sequence joins TRBV12-3 or TRBV12-4 and TRBJ2-5; D is ambiguous. CDR3 size: 14 residues. V was clipped by 3 bases and J by 7 bases, with 15 bases between them. The CDR3 loop is CASSLVLPWATQYF. The CDR3 DNA reads as TGTGCCAGCAGTTTGGTACTCCCATGGGCGACCCAGTACTTC.